This T cell receptor (beta chain) was captured by sequencing in a study of blood T cell repertoires in COVID-19 (dated by TCRdb to the early 2020s). Turning to the overall study: The collaborator samples originated in the United States, Italy and Spain and spanned the acute and convalescent phases of COVID-19. A freely available public database, intended as a resource for researchers studying the immune response to SARS-CoV-2, is where the repertoires were released. Where available, HLA class I and class II types were obtained from metadata supplied by the sample provider rather than from assay-based typing. Samples came from the ongoing ImmuneRACE study (first 160 participants) plus 1,254 subjects from 6 global collaborators. Subjects who had been exposed to COVID-19, were actively infected with it, or had recovered from it provided the deeply sampled blood TCRbeta repertoires that made up the dataset. The prospective study material was composed of cDNA or gDNA derived from T cells, B-cell-depleted T cells, or PBMCs. The sample metadata nearly always contained a de-identified subject ID, COVID-19 status, age in years and sex. Study-level results and caveats: How much clinical and demographic metadata was included differed by source and by participant, and the metadata was provided uncurated.

CDR1 KGHSH and CDR2 LQKENI were looked up in the germline V gene. The CDR3, cysteine through phenylalanine, is 14 amino acids long. Only the CDR3 region is kept as DNA, spanning 42 bases read in frame from base 1. V and J are trimmed by 5 bases and 4 bases, and the gene matches miss 7 bases of the junction. TCRbeta CDR3 regions were amplified from genomic DNA using the immunoSEQ Assay, a bias-controlled multiplex PCR. In the original analysis: Within the assay, amplification of reference gene primers was used to estimate how many nucleated cells each sample contained. Sequence reads were collapsed and filtered to measure the absolute abundance of every unique TCRbeta CDR3 rearrangement. For each sample, productive Simpson clonality was calculated as the square root of Simpson's diversity index across productive rearrangements. As stored in TCRdb, this immuneACCESS dataset retains in-frame rearrangements with V and J assigned. A fraction of the clones does not appear; measured against another copy, unresolved V genes explain less than half of the discrepancy, and the remainder lacks a known reason. V and J calls and clone size are as listed in that table; D and trimming were resolved from the DNA. The sample table contains 300,000 to 450,000 clones; only one count was recorded for approximately 87% of them. Jointly, the top ten make up 1.3% of the sample.

Enrolling through a virtual design, the prospective study's participants ranged in age from roughly 18 to 89 years and lived across around 25 United States geographic areas. Cohort assignment in the prospective study relied on participant-reported clinical history from a screening survey and a study questionnaire. Recovered participants in ImmuneRACE Cohort 3 were defined as having two consecutive negative NP/OP PCR tests, clearance from a healthcare professional, or resolution of symptoms. Each participant in the prospective study had whole blood, serum and a nasopharyngeal or oropharyngeal swab collected by mobile phlebotomists. Over an approximately two-month period, participants in the prospective study had the option of providing additional blood draws and questionnaires. Before DNA extraction, prospective study blood samples were shipped either frozen or at room temperature. Regarding this clone: Its antigen target is currently unknown. Per-base quality was not reported, and no clone a single base away is much larger than it.

This TCR came from a man aged 30 to 45 who had recovered from COVID-19. Sequencing input: PBMCs or T cells enriched from blood (not recorded which). The chain was built from TRBV18 and TRBJ1-2; the junction holds 7 bases that match TRBD1. The DNA sequence follows: TGTGCCAGCTCATTCGGGACAGACCCCTATGGCTACACCTTC. This yields the protein CASSFGTDPYGYTF. Outside the CDR3, residues come from the reference TRBV18 and TRBJ1-2 proteins, so the full variable domain is: NAGVMQNPRHLVRRRGQEARLRCSPMKGHSHVYWYRQLPEEGLKFMVYLQKENIIDESGMPKERFSAEFPKEGPSILRIQQVVRGDSAAYFCASSFGTDPYGYTFGSGTRLTVV.